At least ten counts were recorded for the clone carrying this T cell receptor (beta chain). An end of the junction differs from the germline gene, which may be a read error. Arm-PCR of CDR3 regions with iRepertoire HTBI primers generated TCR beta libraries. Each CDR3 protein gets one entry after TCRdb re-called the multiplex PCR reads with MiXCR. The table includes hundreds of thousands of distinct CDR3 sequences, less than 25% detected once. This specimen belongs to a study of regulatory T cells in long-lasting Graves disease. Time point noted: persistent/refractory GD, antithyroid drugs over 5 years with positive TRAb. Following extraction of RNA from PBMCs, that RNA was used to make the TCR library. The CDR3 contains 12 residues. The germline V gene encodes CDR1 LGHDT and CDR2 YNNKEL (reference sequence).

The chain has TRBV3-1 and TRBJ2-7, with D possibly being TRBD1 (5 bases). Sequenced material: peripheral blood mononuclear cells (PBMCs), taken when the disease was refractory, from a patient treated with antithyroid drugs. The origin of this receptor is a female donor with Graves disease. The CDR3 DNA sequence: TGTGCCAGCAGCCAAAGGGGAACAGATTTCAACTTC. This translates into CASSQRGTDFNF.